One and the same sample provided the 18 T cell receptor beta chains below, sequenced in a study of cytomegalovirus exposure and HLA in healthy donors. 60 Vbeta and 13 Jbeta primers were used in PCR. Repertoires were generated with immunoSEQ multiplex PCR, while TCRdb's copy carries only in-frame clones and drops some. The table counts some 120,000 clones; roughly 2% lies in the top ten. Material for sequencing was PBMCs. These receptors came from a woman aged 55-75 years in good health and CMV-seronegative.

V gene TRBV19 combines with J gene TRBJ2-2; perhaps TRBD1 as D (5 bases). CDR3 length: 14 amino acids. Trimming left V 3 bases short and J 2 bases short, with 7 bases between. Germline CDR1 LNHDA, CDR2 SQIVND (reference sequence). This CDR3 reads CASSIRVNTGELFF. As DNA, the CDR3 is TGTGCCAGTAGTATCAGGGTAAACACCGGGGAGCTGTTTTTT.

The chain employs TRBV25-1 and TRBJ1-2; maybe TRBD1 (5 bases). Germline CDR1 and CDR2: MGHDK and SYGVNS. Deletions cut 3 bases from V and 4 bases from J, with 12 bases between. This CDR3 is 14 amino acids long. The CDR3 reads CASSDLGASYGYTF. The CDR3 DNA reads TGTGCCAGCAGTGATTTAGGGGCCTCCTATGGCTACACCTTC.

This chain links TRBV14 with TRBJ1-6, with D uncertain. The CDR3 totals 16 residues. The germline CDR1 and CDR2 sequences are SGHDN and FVKESK. Trimming cost V 3 bases and J 3 bases, with 12 bases left between them. CDR3 DNA sequence: TGTGCCAGCAGCCAGGCTTTGGGCAACTATAATTCACCCCTCCACTTT. Amino acid sequence: CASSQALGNYNSPLHF.

The V gene is TRBV6-4, the J gene TRBJ2-1; 9 nucleotides line up with TRBD1. J gave up 3 bases and V 2 bases, and 5 bases lay outside the gene matches. Germline values: CDR1 MRHNA, CDR2 SNTAGT. The CDR3 loop spans 16 amino acids. CDR3 bases: TGTGCCAGCAGTGACCACGACAGGGGGTACTACAATGAGCAGTTCTTC. Residues: CASSDHDRGYYNEQFF.

The rearrangement uses TRBV10-3 and TRBJ2-2; D might be TRBD2 (5 bases). With 2 bases removed from V and 5 bases from J, the gap between germline ends came to 12 bases. CDR1 is ENHRY, CDR2 SYGVKD, per germline. This CDR3 region has 15 residues. This CDR3 reads CAISERGDGTGELFF. The CDR3 DNA sequence: TGTGCCATCAGTGAGCGGGGAGACGGAACCGGGGAGCTGTTTTTT.

The V and J genes are TRBV4-1 and TRBJ2-4; 7 nucleotides match TRBD1. The CDR3 consists of 18 residues. Germline V gene data show CDR1 as MGHRA and CDR2 as YSYEKL. V lost 4 bases, J lost 0 bases, and 12 bases stayed unmatched. DNA of the CDR3: TGCGCCAGCAGCCTCAGACCCGGGACAGACCTAGCCAAAAACATTCAGTACTTC. Protein product: CASSLRPGTDLAKNIQYF.

A note on this clone: Other DNA sequences in the sample encode the same CDR3. The chain has TRBV5-1 and TRBJ2-5; D might be TRBD2 (6 bases). This CDR3 contains 14 residues. Germline V gives CDR1 SGHRS, CDR2 YFSETQ. Trimming cost V 1 base and J 5 bases, with 12 bases left between them. This CDR3 reads CASSLWGGQETQYF. CDR3 nucleotide sequence: TGCGCCAGCAGCTTGTGGGGAGGCCAGGAGACCCAGTACTTC.

This chain joins TRBV4-1 and TRBJ1-5; no clear D. Trimming took off 0 bases at V and 7 bases at J, with 7 bases between the two ends. Germline V gene sequence: CDR1 MGHRA, CDR2 YSYEKL. The CDR3 is 13 amino acids. As DNA, the CDR3 is TGCGCCAGCAGCCAAGAGTCCAGGCAGCCCCAGCATTTT. Amino acids: CASSQESRQPQHF.

J is TRBJ2-2 and V is TRBV7-3; tentative D call: TRBD2 (5 bases). The length of the CDR3 is 14 residues. The germline V gene has CDR1 SGHTA and CDR2 FQGTGA. The V end was cut by 4 bases, the J end by 4 bases, with 10 bases between. The CDR3 DNA reads TGTGCCAGCAGCTCCGGAGGTGGCACCGGGGAGCTGTTTTTT. This gives the protein CASSSGGGTGELFF.

V usage is TRBV2 and J usage is TRBJ2-1; TRBD1 matches 7 bases. Germline V gene lookup returns CDR1 SNHLY and CDR2 FYNNEI. This CDR3 is built from 16 residues. V dropped 6 bases and J dropped 4; count of bases not matched to a gene: 12. The CDR3 loop is CASSPQGPKNYNEQFF. The CDR3 nucleotides are TGTGCCAGCAGCCCACAGGGGCCTAAAAATTACAATGAGCAGTTCTTC.

The chain links TRBV5-5 to TRBJ2-1; weak D call: TRBD2 (5 bases). Germline-derived CDR1 and CDR2 are SGHKS and YYEKEE (reference sequence). V dropped 4 bases and J dropped 7 bases, with 15 bases sitting between them. The CDR3 runs 14 residues. The CDR3 DNA sequence: TGTGCCAGCAGCCCGGAGGTCCGCTGGAATGAGCAGTTCTTC. It codes for CASSPEVRWNEQFF.

The J gene is TRBJ1-5, the V gene TRBV30, with a possible D match to TRBD1 (6 bases). Germline values: CDR1 GTSNPN, CDR2 SVGIG (reference sequence). The V end was cut by 0 bases, the J end by 6 bases, with 15 bases between. CDR3 length: 15 amino acids. The CDR3 DNA reads as TGTGCCTGGAGTGTTCGCGGGGGGGCGGGTCAGCCCCAGCATTTT. Amino acid sequence: CAWSVRGGAGQPQHF.

On this clone itself: The junction shows a germline mismatch at one end, possibly a read error. The chain recombines TRBV6-1 with TRBJ2-4, with a tentative D call TRBD1 (6 bases). The CDR3 covers 13 residues. Per the germline V gene, CDR1 is MNHNS and CDR2 is SASEGT. The CDR3 here is CASSVRDKDIQYF. CDR3 nucleotides: TGTGCCAGCAGTGTCCGGGACAAAGACATTCAGTACTTC.

With regard to this clone: Its ends do not fully match the called genes, so a read error is possible. This chain uses TRBV7-9 with TRBJ2-7, with a weak D call TRBD2 (6 bases). The CDR3 loop spans 12 amino acids. Germline values: CDR1 SEHNR, CDR2 FQNEAQ (reference sequence). CDR3 nucleotides: TGTGCCAGCAGCTTAGATATAGGGGAGGAGCACTTC. Residues: CASSLDIGEEHF.

V usage is TRBV19 and J usage is TRBJ1-5; 8 nucleotides agree with TRBD1. In germline, CDR1 is LNHDA, CDR2 SQIVND (reference sequence). The CDR3 spans 15 residues. V was clipped by 4 bases and J by 12 bases; unmatched bases: 14. CDR3 nucleotides: TGTGCCAGTAGTACCGGGACAGGCGTGTGGGGTCGCCAGCATTTT. It is translated as CASSTGTGVWGRQHF.

The rearrangement links TRBV5-1 to TRBJ2-2, with D hard to call. Germline CDR1 is SGHRS and CDR2 is YFSETQ. The V and J ends lost 7 bases and 6 bases respectively, with 7 bases between them. The CDR3 extends over 11 amino acids. DNA for the CDR3: TGCGCCAGCCGGGTTTCCGGGGAGCTGTTTTTT. This codes for CASRVSGELFF. Looking up the rest from reference TRBV5-1 and TRBJ2-2 gives the full variable domain: KAGVTQTPRYLIKTRGQQVTLSCSPISGHRSVSWYQQTPGQGLQFLFEYFSETQRNKGNFPGRFSGRQFSNSRSEMNVSTLELGDSALYLCASRVSGELFFGEGSRLTVL.

V and J are TRBV29-1 and TRBJ2-2, with 7 nucleotides matching TRBD1. The junction had 12 bases not matched to a gene; V was cut back by 7 bases and J by 4 bases. The CDR3 covers 15 residues. Germline lookup yields CDR1 SQVTM and CDR2 ANQGSEA. The DNA of the CDR3 is TGCAGCGCCAGGCCGACAGGGTTAAGCACCGGGGAGCTGTTTTTT. Amino acids: CSARPTGLSTGELFF.

The chain carries TRBV27 and TRBJ2-5; D might be TRBD1 (6 bases). Germline V CDR1 and CDR2: MNHEY, SMNVEV (reference sequence). The germline V and J ends were trimmed by 2 bases and 5 bases, with 12 bases remaining between them. This CDR3 is 14 amino acids long. CDR3 protein: CASSLKQGWETQYF. As DNA, the CDR3 is TGTGCCAGCAGTTTAAAGCAGGGGTGGGAGACCCAGTACTTC.